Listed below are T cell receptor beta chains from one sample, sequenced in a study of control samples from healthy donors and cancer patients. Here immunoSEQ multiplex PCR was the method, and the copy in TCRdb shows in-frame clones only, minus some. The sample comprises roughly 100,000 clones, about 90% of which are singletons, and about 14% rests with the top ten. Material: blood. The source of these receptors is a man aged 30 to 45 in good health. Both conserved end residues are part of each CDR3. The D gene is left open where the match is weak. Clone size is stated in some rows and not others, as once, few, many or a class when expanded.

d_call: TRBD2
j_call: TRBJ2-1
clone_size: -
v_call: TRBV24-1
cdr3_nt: TGTGCCACCAGTGGTAGCGGGTACAATGAGCAGTTCTTC
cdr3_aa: CATSGSGYNEQFF

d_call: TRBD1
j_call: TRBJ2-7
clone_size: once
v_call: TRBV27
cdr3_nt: TGTGCCAGCAGTCCGAGACAGGGATACGAGCAGTACTTC
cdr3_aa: CASSPRQGYEQYF

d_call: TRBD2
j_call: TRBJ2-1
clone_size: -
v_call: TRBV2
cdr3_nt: TGTGCCAGCAGTAAGACTAGCGGGAGCCGGGGTGAGCAGTTCTTC
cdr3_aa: CASSKTSGSRGEQFF

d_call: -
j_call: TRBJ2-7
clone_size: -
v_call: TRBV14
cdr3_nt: TGTGCCAGCAGCCAAGTTTCCAAACCCGAGCAGTACTTC
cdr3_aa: CASSQVSKPEQYF

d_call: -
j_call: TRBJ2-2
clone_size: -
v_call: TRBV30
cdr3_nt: TGTGCCTGGAGCGTATCTTTCGGGGGCTCGAACACCGGGGAGCTGTTTTTT
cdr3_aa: CAWSVSFGGSNTGELFF

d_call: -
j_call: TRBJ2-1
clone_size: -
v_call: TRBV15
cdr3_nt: TGTGCCACCAGCAGACCCTATTGGGCAGGGAGAGCCTACAATGAGCAGTTCTTC
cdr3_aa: CATSRPYWAGRAYNEQFF

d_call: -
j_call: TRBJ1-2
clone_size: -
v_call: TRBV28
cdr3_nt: TGTGCCAGCAGTTTACCGGTTTGGGGTAACTATGGCTACACCTTC
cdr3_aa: CASSLPVWGNYGYTF

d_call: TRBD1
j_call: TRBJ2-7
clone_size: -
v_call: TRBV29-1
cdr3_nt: TGCAGCGTCAAGACAGGGACCTACGAGCAGTACTTC
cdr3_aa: CSVKTGTYEQYF

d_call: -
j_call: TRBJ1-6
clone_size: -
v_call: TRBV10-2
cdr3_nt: TGCGCCAGCAGGGAGTCAGGGAACAATTCACCCCTCCACTTT
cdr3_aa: CASRESGNNSPLHF

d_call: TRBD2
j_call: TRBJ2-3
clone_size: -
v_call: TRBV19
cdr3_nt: TGTGCCAGTAGTAGTAGCGGGAGGGCGTTTGGGACAGATACGCAGTATTTT
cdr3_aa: CASSSSGRAFGTDTQYF

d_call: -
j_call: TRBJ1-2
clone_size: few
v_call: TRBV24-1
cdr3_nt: TGTGCCACCAGTGATAACTTCTATGGCTACACCTTC
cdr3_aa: CATSDNFYGYTF

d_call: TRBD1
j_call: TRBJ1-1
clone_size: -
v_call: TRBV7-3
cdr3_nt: TGTGCCAGCAGCCCCCAGGGGGGCGGAAGAGCTTTCTTT
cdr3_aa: CASSPQGGGRAFF

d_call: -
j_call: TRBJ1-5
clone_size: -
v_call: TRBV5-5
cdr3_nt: TGTGCCAGCAGCTTGGAAGGGATTGAGAGCAATCAGCCCCAGCATTTT
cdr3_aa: CASSLEGIESNQPQHF

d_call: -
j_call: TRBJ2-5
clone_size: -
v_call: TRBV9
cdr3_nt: TGTGCCAGCAGCGGGAGACAGTCCTCCCCCGGAGAGACCCAGTACTTC
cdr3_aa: CASSGRQSSPGETQYF

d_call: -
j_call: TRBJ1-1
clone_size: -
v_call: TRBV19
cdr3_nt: TGTGCCAGTAGTGCGGACAGCTGGGTTTACACTGAAGCTTTCTTT
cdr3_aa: CASSADSWVYTEAFF

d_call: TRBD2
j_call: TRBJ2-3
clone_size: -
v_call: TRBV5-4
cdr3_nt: TGTGCCAGCAGCCTGCGACTAGCGGGAAGCACAGATACGCAGTATTTT
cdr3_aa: CASSLRLAGSTDTQYF

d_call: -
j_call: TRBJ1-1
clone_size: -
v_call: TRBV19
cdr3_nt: TGTGCCAGTAGTATTCAGACGAGGGCTGAAGCTTTCTTT
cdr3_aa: CASSIQTRAEAFF

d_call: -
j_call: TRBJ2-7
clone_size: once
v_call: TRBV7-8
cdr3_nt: TGTGCCAGCAGCTTGAGCGCTACCGGCTCCTACGAGCAGTACTTC
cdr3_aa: CASSLSATGSYEQYF

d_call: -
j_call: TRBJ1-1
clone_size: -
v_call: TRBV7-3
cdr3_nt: TGTGCCAGCAGCTTACAGCGGAACACTGAAGCTTTCTTT
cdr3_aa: CASSLQRNTEAFF

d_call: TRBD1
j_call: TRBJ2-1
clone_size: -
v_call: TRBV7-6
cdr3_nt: TGTGCCAGCAGCATAAAGACAGGGCTGGCCTACAATGAGCAGTTCTTC
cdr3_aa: CASSIKTGLAYNEQFF

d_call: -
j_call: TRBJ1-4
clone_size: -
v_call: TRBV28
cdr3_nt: TGTGCCAGCAGTGGACGGTTGGGGGGACTGTTTTTT
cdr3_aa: CASSGRLGGLFF

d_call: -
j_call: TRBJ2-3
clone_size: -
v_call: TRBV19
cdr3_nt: TGTGCCAGTACTCAGAGGGGAGCAGGGCGCACAGATACGCAGTATTTT
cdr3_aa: CASTQRGAGRTDTQYF

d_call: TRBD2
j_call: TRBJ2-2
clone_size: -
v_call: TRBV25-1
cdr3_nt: TGTGCCAGCAGTGGTCTGGGGGTAGCGGGAGGACCCGGGGAGCTGTTTTTT
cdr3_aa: CASSGLGVAGGPGELFF

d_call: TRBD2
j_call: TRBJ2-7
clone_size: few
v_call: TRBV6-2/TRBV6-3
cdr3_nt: TGTGCCAGCAGCGTCCTAGCGGGAGGGACCTACGAGCAGTACTTC
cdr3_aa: CASSVLAGGTYEQYF

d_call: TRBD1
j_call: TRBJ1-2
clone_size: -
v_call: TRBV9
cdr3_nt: TGTGCCAGCAGCTCGCGGACAGGGGTGGATGGCTACACCTTC
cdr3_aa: CASSSRTGVDGYTF

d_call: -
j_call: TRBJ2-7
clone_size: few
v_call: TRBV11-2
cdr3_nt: TGTGCCAGCAGCCGGAGACTAAATTCCTACGAGCAGTACTTC
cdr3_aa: CASSRRLNSYEQYF

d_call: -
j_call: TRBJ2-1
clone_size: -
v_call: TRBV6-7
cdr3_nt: TGTGCCAGCAGTTACTCGGAGGGTCCCAATGAGCAGTTCTTC
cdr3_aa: CASSYSEGPNEQFF

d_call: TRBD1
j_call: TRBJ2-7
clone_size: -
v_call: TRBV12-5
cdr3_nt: TGTGCTAGTGGTTCCGGGACAGCTATATACGAGCAGTACTTC
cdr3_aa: CASGSGTAIYEQYF

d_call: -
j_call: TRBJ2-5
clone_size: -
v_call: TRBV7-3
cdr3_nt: TGTGCCAGCAGTCGGGACCTGACGGAGACCCAGTACTTC
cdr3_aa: CASSRDLTETQYF

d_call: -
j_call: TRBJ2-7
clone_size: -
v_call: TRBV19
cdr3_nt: TGTGCCAGTAGTGCACGGACAGCTCCGGACGAGCAGTACTTC
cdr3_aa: CASSARTAPDEQYF

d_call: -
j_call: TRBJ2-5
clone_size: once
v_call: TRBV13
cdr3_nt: TGTGCCAGCAGCTTATATTTCCCACCTGGGCAAGAGACCCAGTACTTC
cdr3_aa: CASSLYFPPGQETQYF

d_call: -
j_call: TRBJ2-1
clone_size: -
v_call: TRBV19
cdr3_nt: TGTGCCAGTAGTGTACGACAACTGGGTACCCACAATGAGCAGTTCTTC
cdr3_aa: CASSVRQLGTHNEQFF

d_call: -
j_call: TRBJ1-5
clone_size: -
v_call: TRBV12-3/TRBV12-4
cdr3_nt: TGTGCCAGCAGTTTATTGAGCAATCAGCCCCAGCATTTT
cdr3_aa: CASSLLSNQPQHF

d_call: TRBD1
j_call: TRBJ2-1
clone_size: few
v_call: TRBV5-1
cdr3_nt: TGCGCCAGCAGTAACGGACAGGGCGTTACGAATGAGCAGTTCTTC
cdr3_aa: CASSNGQGVTNEQFF

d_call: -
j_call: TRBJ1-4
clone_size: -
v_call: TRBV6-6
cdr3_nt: TGTGCCAGCAGGCCCCGTGGAGGTCATCAAAAACTGTTTTTT
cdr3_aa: CASRPRGGHQKLFF

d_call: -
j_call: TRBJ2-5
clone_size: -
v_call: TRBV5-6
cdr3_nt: TGTGCCAGCAGCCCTCGGGGGTTCCAAGAGACCCAGTACTTC
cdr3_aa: CASSPRGFQETQYF

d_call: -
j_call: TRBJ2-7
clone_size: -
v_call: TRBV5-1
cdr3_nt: TGCGCCAGCAGCTTGGAAGGGACAAGTTCGGGAGAGCAGTACTTC
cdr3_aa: CASSLEGTSSGEQYF

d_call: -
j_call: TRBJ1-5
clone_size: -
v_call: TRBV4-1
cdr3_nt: TGCGCCAGCAGCCTATGGGCGGACGCGGGCAATCAGCCCCAGCATTTT
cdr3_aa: CASSLWADAGNQPQHF